The rows below give T cell receptor beta chains drawn from one sample of a study of T-cell reconstitution after alpha-beta-depleted transplantation in children. MiXCR, applied by TCRdb to the PCR reads, yields one record per CDR3 protein. Of around 600,000 distinct CDR3 sequences listed, roughly a tenth were seen once; the top ten hold less than 5%. The sample was PBMCs from the stem cell graft donor, taken from the stem cell graft. These receptors were obtained from a human donor who donated a stem cell graft to a child with acute myeloid leukemia. CDR3s include the opening cysteine and the closing phenylalanine or tryptophan. D genes are given only for firm matches.

J,D,V,CDR3
TRBJ2-1,-,TRBV20-1,CSAPRVSEQFF
TRBJ2-1,-,TRBV12-3/TRBV12-4,CASSPPGANEQFF
TRBJ2-2,TRBD1,TRBV29-1,CSVGQGVFGELFF
TRBJ2-5,-,TRBV5-1,CASSLNYREETQYF
TRBJ1-2,TRBD1,TRBV9,CASSEGDRGIYGYTF
TRBJ2-5,-,TRBV7-8,CASSLAGGPSQGQYF
TRBJ2-3,-,TRBV5-1,CASSFRDGTDTQYF
TRBJ2-3,TRBD2,TRBV7-2,CASSVAGGGPDTQYF
TRBJ2-7,TRBD1,TRBV12-3/TRBV12-4,CASSSPTGAASYEQYF
TRBJ2-1,-,TRBV29-1,CSVESPGRNNEQFF
TRBJ2-5,TRBD2,TRBV20-1,CSATRGGGGQETQYF
TRBJ1-4,-,TRBV19,CASSITRGNEKLFF
TRBJ2-1,TRBD1,TRBV5-1,CASIPDRDYNEQFF
TRBJ1-1,-,TRBV5-1,CASSLYNEAFF
TRBJ2-7,-,TRBV20-1,CSARRPTGVRERYEQYF
TRBJ2-4,TRBD1,TRBV11-1,CASSRMSPTDRVGNIQYF
TRBJ2-1,TRBD1,TRBV7-9,CASKGQGNNEQFF